The entry below describes one T cell receptor (beta chain). V shed 0 bases and J shed 9 bases, with 12 bases lying between them. Germline V CDR1 and CDR2: MNHEY, SMNVEV (reference sequence). The CDR3 is made up of 14 amino acids. These data belong to a study of T-cell memory formation after mild COVID-19. Each CDR3 protein gets one entry after TCRdb re-called the 5' RACE reads with MiXCR. This sample carries about 290,000 distinct CDR3 sequences, about a sixth of them seen once, and the ten largest clones take roughly 23%. The TCR was taken from a man between 18 and 35 years old who had mild COVID-19 (a few samples of this study predate the infection). Cell type and time point are not known. V and J are TRBV27 and TRBJ2-1; unclear D gene. The sequenced material came from PBMCs or a T cell subset sorted from them (not recorded which). The CDR3 loop reads CASSLSGLGSEQFF. Here the CDR3 DNA reads TGTGCCAGCAGTTTATCTGGCCTAGGTAGTGAGCAGTTCTTC.